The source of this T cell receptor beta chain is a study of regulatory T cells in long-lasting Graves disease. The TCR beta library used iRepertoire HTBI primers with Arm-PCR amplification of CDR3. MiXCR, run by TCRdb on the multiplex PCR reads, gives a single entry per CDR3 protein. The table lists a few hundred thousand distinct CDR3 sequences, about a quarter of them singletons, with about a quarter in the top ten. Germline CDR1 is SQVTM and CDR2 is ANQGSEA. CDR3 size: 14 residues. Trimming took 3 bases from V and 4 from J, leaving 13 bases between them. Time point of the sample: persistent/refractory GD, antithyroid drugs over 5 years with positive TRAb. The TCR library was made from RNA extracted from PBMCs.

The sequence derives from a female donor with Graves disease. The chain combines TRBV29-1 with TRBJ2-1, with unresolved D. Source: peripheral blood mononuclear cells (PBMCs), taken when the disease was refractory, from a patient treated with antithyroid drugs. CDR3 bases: TGCAGCGTTGAGGCAGCCCGGACGTACAATGAGCAGTTCTTC. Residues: CSVEAARTYNEQFF.